These 13 T cell receptor beta chains came from one sample sequenced in a study of blood T cell repertoires in COVID-19. Clones were sequenced by immunoSEQ multiplex PCR, and TCRdb holds only the in-frame ones, with some missing. The table includes 210,000 or so clones, around 90% detected once. Sequencing used PBMCs or T cells enriched from blood (not recorded which). These receptors all come from a woman between 25 and 40 years old who had been exposed to COVID-19.

The chain employs TRBV7-8 and TRBJ1-3; D gene uncertain. Between the trimmed V and J ends, which lost 3 bases and 0 bases, there was a span of 15 bases. The CDR3 is 17 amino acids. Germline loops: CDR1 SGHVS, CDR2 FQNEAQ. The CDR3 spells CASSFGEGIVSGNTIYF. CDR3 sequence (DNA): TGTGCCAGCAGCTTTGGTGAGGGAATAGTCTCTGGAAACACCATATATTTT.

The chain combines TRBV28 with TRBJ2-1, with D possibly TRBD2 on 6 matching bases. The germline CDR1 and CDR2 sequences are MDHEN and SYDVKM. Trimming removed 2 bases from V and 0 bases from J, with 20 bases in between. The CDR3 has 19 amino acids. The CDR3: CASSLKRWGLPSSYNEQFF. The DNA of the CDR3 is TGTGCCAGCAGTTTAAAAAGGTGGGGACTTCCTAGCTCCTACAATGAGCAGTTCTTC.

This chain joins TRBV6-5 and TRBJ1-2; 11 nucleotides match TRBD1. After removal of 7 bases from V and 3 bases from J, the junction contained 4 bases not matched to a gene. The CDR3 contains 14 residues. From germline, CDR1 is MNHEY and CDR2 SVGAGI. CDR3 nucleotide sequence: TGTGCCAGCAAGCGGGACAGGGGGGACTATGGCTACACCTTC. Translation: CASKRDRGDYGYTF.

J is TRBJ2-5 and V is TRBV4-2; 7 nucleotides line up with TRBD1. The V segment lost 0 bases and the J segment 4 bases; nucleotides outside the gene matches: 11. The CDR3 totals 17 residues. Germline V gives CDR1 LGHNA, CDR2 YNFKEQ. CDR3 protein: CASSQDMRGLQGETQYF. The CDR3 DNA reads as TGTGCCAGCAGCCAAGATATGAGGGGGCTCCAGGGAGAGACCCAGTACTTC.

This chain links TRBV9 with TRBJ1-1; possibly TRBD1 for D (6 bases). V dropped 3 bases and J dropped 1 base, with 13 bases sitting between them. Germline V gene lookup returns CDR1 SGDLS and CDR2 YYNGEE. The CDR3 has 15 amino acids. The CDR3 DNA is TGTGCCAGCAGCGCTCGGGACAACCAGAACACTGAAGCTTTCTTT. The encoded protein is CASSARDNQNTEAFF.

The CDR3 DNA reads as TGTGCCAGCAGCTTGTCCCAGGTTGGAGGTATCGACACTGAAGCTTTCTTT. Translating it yields CASSLSQVGGIDTEAFF. The chain has TRBV5-4 and TRBJ1-1; D not certain. V lost 1 base, J lost 3 bases, and 19 bases lay in between. Per germline, CDR1 SGHNT and CDR2 YYREEE (reference sequence). The CDR3 is made up of 17 amino acids.

This chain connects TRBV9 to TRBJ2-1, with D possibly matching TRBD2 (6 bases). The germline V and J ends were trimmed by 0 bases and 0 bases, with 10 bases remaining between them. The CDR3 extends over 16 amino acids. The V gene's germline CDR1 is SGDLS and CDR2 YYNGEE. The CDR3 here is CASSVESGVSYNEQFF. As DNA, the CDR3 is TGTGCCAGCAGCGTAGAGTCGGGGGTCTCCTACAATGAGCAGTTCTTC.

V gene TRBV28 combines with J gene TRBJ2-5, with TRBD2 matching 9 bases. The CDR3 extends over 16 amino acids. The germline CDR1 and CDR2 sequences are MDHEN and SYDVKM. V shed 5 bases, J shed 5 bases, and the junction held 12 bases outside the gene matches. In DNA form, the CDR3 reads TGTGCCAGCAGTCCCCGCGGGGGGGGCGGAACGGAGACCCAGTACTTC. Its translation: CASSPRGGGGTETQYF. Combining the CDR3 with reference TRBV28 and TRBJ2-5 gives the whole variable domain DVKVTQSSRYLVKRTGEKVFLECVQDMDHENMFWYRQDPGLGLRLIYFSYDVKMKEKGDIPEGYSVSREKKERFSLILESASTNQTSMYLCASSPRGGGGTETQYFGPGTRLLVL.

This clone has just a few counts. The V call is TRBV3-1 (or the pseudogene TRBV3-2), the J call TRBJ1-2; no reliable D call. Trimming cost V 1 base and J 7 bases, with 7 bases left between them. The germline V gene encodes CDR1 LGHDT and CDR2 YNNKEL (reference sequence). The CDR3 consists of 12 residues. The CDR3 DNA follows: TGTGCCAGCAGCCAAGTAAATAGTGGCTACACCTTC. Amino acid sequence: CASSQVNSGYTF.

The chain combines TRBV11-2 with TRBJ2-7, with 11 bases matching TRBD2. The DNA end is more similar to TRBJ2-5, so the J call may be wrong. The V gene's germline CDR1 is SGHAT and CDR2 FQNNGV. This CDR3 has 15 amino acids. The CDR3, as DNA: TGTGCCAGCAGCTTCAGCTTCGGGACTAGCGGGACCCAGTACTTC. Translation gives CASSFSFGTSGTQYF.

J is TRBJ2-7 and V is TRBV19; 8 bases line up with TRBD1. Losses at the gene ends were 5 bases for V and 3 bases for J; bases not matched to a gene: 3. Germline-derived CDR1 and CDR2 are LNHDA and SQIVND (reference sequence). The CDR3 spans 13 residues. Here the CDR3 DNA reads TGTGCCAGTAGTCTTGGACAGGGCTACGAGCAGTACTTC. It encodes CASSLGQGYEQYF.

The rearrangement uses TRBV20-1 and TRBJ2-1, with TRBD2 matching 8 bases. J lost 4 bases, V lost 3 bases, and 8 bases had no gene match. CDR3 length: 15 amino acids. The V gene's germline CDR1 is DFQATT and CDR2 SNEGSKA (reference sequence). The DNA of the CDR3 is TGCAGTGCTAGTATCCAGCGGGAGATATACAATGAGCAGTTCTTC. Amino acids: CSASIQREIYNEQFF.

J is TRBJ1-2 and V is TRBV6-5; D possibly corresponds to TRBD1 (6 bases). The V gene lost 6 bases and the J gene lost 2 bases, with 13 bases spanning the gap. This CDR3 contains 14 residues. Germline CDR1 and CDR2: MNHEY and SVGAGI. CDR3 DNA sequence: TGTGCCAGCAGCCGACAGGACCTAAACTATGGCTACACCTTC. Its translation: CASSRQDLNYGYTF.